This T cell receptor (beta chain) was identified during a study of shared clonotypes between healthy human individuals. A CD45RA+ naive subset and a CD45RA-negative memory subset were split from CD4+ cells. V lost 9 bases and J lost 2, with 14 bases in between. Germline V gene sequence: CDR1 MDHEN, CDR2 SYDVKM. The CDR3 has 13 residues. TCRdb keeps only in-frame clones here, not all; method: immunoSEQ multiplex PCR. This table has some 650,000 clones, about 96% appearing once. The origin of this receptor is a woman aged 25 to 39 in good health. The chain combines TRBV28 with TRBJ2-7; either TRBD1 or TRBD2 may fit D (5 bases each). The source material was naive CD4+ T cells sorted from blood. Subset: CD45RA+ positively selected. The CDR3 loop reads CASMGRAPYEQYF. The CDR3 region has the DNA TGTGCCAGTATGGGGCGGGCCCCCTACGAGCAGTACTTC.